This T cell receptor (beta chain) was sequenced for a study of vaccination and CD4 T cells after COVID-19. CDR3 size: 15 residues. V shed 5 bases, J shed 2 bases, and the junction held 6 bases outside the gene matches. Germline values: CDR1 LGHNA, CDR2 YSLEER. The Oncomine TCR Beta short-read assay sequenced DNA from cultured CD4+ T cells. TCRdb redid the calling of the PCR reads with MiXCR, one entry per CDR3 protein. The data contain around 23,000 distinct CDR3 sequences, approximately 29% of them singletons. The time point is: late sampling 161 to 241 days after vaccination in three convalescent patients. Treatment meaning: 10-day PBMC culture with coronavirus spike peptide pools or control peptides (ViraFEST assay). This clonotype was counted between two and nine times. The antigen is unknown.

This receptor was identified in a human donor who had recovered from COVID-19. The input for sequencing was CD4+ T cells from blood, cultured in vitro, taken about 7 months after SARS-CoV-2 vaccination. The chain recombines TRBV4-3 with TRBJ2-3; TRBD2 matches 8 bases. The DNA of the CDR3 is TGCGCCAGCAGCACGCAACTAGCGGACACAGATACGCAGTATTTT. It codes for CASSTQLADTDTQYF.